The rows below give T cell receptor beta chains drawn from one sample of a study of shared clonotypes between healthy human individuals. Repertoires were generated with immunoSEQ multiplex PCR, while TCRdb's copy carries only in-frame clones and drops some. Among fewer than 1.8 million clones listed, just under 99% were seen once. The sample taken for sequencing was naive CD4+ T cells sorted from blood. The source of these receptors is a man aged 30-40 years in good health. CDR3s include the opening cysteine and the closing phenylalanine or tryptophan. Each record gives: J gene, V gene, D gene, clone size, CDR3 protein, CDR3 DNA. D genes are given only for firm matches. Size is stated for part of the rows, as once, few or many counts, or as a class when the clone is expanded.

>TRBJ2-2|TRBV2|TRBD2|NA
CASRGTSGSLHTGELFF
TGTGCCAGCAGGGGGACTAGCGGGAGCTTGCACACCGGGGAGCTGTTTTTT
>TRBJ2-7|TRBV5-1|NA|NA
CASSLVRESGSEQYF
TGCGCCAGCAGCTTGGTTCGGGAGTCGGGTTCCGAGCAGTACTTC
>TRBJ1-2|TRBV28|NA|NA
CASSQDPRKPYGYTF
TGTGCCAGCAGCCAGGATCCCCGTAAGCCCTATGGCTACACCTTC
>TRBJ2-5|TRBV4-2|NA|NA
CASSQGAGQETQYF
TGTGCCAGCAGCCAAGGGGCGGGCCAAGAGACCCAGTACTTC
>TRBJ2-1|TRBV7-2|NA|NA
CASSPRSQGGNEQFF
TGTGCCAGCAGCCCTCGATCCCAGGGCGGCAATGAGCAGTTCTTC
>TRBJ2-7|TRBV6-1|NA|NA
CASTPRGGDYEQYF
TGTGCCAGCACCCCCCGCGGAGGGGACTACGAGCAGTACTTC
>TRBJ1-5|TRBV10-1|NA|NA
CASRGKGNHQPQHF
TGCGCCAGCAGGGGAAAGGGCAATCATCAGCCCCAGCATTTT
>TRBJ2-1|TRBV5-1|TRBD2|NA
CASSSRGGAIYEQFF
TGCGCCAGCAGCTCTCGCGGGGGTGCCATCTATGAGCAGTTCTTC
>TRBJ2-7|TRBV6-6|TRBD1|NA
CATGTGPYEQYF
TGTGCGACTGGGACAGGGCCCTACGAGCAGTACTTC
>TRBJ1-3|TRBV5-4|NA|NA
CASSLAAGSSGNTIYF
TGTGCCAGCAGCTTGGCCGCAGGGAGCTCTGGAAACACCATATATTTT
>TRBJ2-7|TRBV4-1|NA|NA
CASSQAPRREQYF
TGCGCCAGCAGCCAAGCTCCCCGTCGGGAGCAGTACTTC
>TRBJ2-7|TRBV11-2|NA|NA
CASSLVPGRGYEQYF
TGTGCCAGCAGCTTAGTTCCGGGTCGGGGCTACGAGCAGTACTTC
>TRBJ1-1|TRBV27|NA|NA
CASRTYDLWGRDSTEAFF
TGTGCCAGCAGAACATACGACCTATGGGGGAGGGATAGCACTGAAGCTTTCTTT
>TRBJ2-3|TRBV28|NA|NA
CASSLYTPSTDTQYF
TGTGCCAGCAGTTTATACACCCCAAGCACAGATACGCAGTATTTT
>TRBJ2-7|TRBV5-5|TRBD1|NA
CASSSRQGMGSYEQYF
TGTGCCAGCAGTTCCCGACAGGGCATGGGGTCCTACGAGCAGTACTTC
>TRBJ1-1|TRBV10-2|NA|NA
CASSGTDRGTEAFF
TGCGCCAGCAGTGGGACAGACCGGGGAACTGAAGCTTTCTTT
>TRBJ2-7|TRBV15|NA|NA
CATSTYAGAGYEQYF
TGTGCCACCAGCACGTACGCAGGGGCAGGCTACGAGCAGTACTTC
>TRBJ2-7|TRBV10-3|NA|NA
CAISHSYEQYF
TGTGCCATCAGCCACTCCTACGAGCAGTACTTC
>TRBJ1-2|TRBV28|NA|NA
CASSSPRQGVYGYTF
TGTGCCAGCAGCTCCCCGCGGCAGGGAGTCTATGGCTACACCTTC
>TRBJ2-7|TRBV19|NA|NA
CASTRTGDGTYEQYF
TGTGCCAGTACCCGGACGGGGGACGGAACCTACGAGCAGTACTTC
>TRBJ1-3|TRBV9|NA|NA
CASSERAPGPGNTIYF
TGTGCCAGCAGCGAGAGGGCCCCCGGGCCTGGAAACACCATATATTTT
>TRBJ2-7|TRBV5-5|NA|NA
CASSLVYEQYF
TGTGCCAGCAGCTTGGTTTACGAGCAGTACTTC
>TRBJ2-2|TRBV7-9|TRBD2|NA
CASSLTASGRGGGELFF
TGTGCCAGCAGCTTAACCGCTAGCGGGAGAGGTGGCGGGGAGCTGTTTTTT
>TRBJ2-1|TRBV7-8|TRBD2|NA
CASSTGLAGNEQFF
TGTGCCAGCAGCACCGGACTAGCTGGCAATGAGCAGTTCTTC
>TRBJ2-2|TRBV4-3|NA|NA
CASSQDLGRRNTGELFF
TGCGCCAGCAGCCAAGATTTAGGACGGAGGAACACCGGGGAGCTGTTTTTT
>TRBJ1-4|TRBV18|TRBD1|NA
CATRAKGAATNEKLFF
TGTGCCACCAGGGCAAAGGGGGCTGCAACTAATGAAAAACTGTTTTTT
>TRBJ1-4|TRBV7-9|NA|NA
CASSFEGGSTNEKLFF
TGTGCCAGCAGCTTCGAAGGGGGATCAACTAATGAAAAACTGTTTTTT
>TRBJ2-7|TRBV14|NA|NA
CASSQEGPGSYEQYF
TGTGCCAGCAGCCAAGAAGGGCCTGGAAGCTACGAGCAGTACTTC
>TRBJ1-5|TRBV7-6|NA|NA
CASSQSVGLISNQPQHF
TGTGCCAGCAGCCAATCGGTTGGTCTAATTAGCAATCAGCCCCAGCATTTT
>TRBJ2-1|TRBV10-1|TRBD2|NA
CASSESSLGLAGYNEQFF
TGCGCCAGCAGTGAGTCTTCCCTGGGACTAGCGGGATACAATGAGCAGTTCTTC
>TRBJ2-1|TRBV5-1|NA|NA
CASSRVTGVYNEQFF
TGCGCCAGCAGCCGTGTAACCGGGGTATACAATGAGCAGTTCTTC
>TRBJ2-7|TRBV2|NA|once
CASSNRDHEQYF
TGTGCCAGCAGCAACAGGGACCACGAGCAGTACTTC
>TRBJ2-2|TRBV7-2|NA|NA
CASSLLAANTGELFF
TGTGCCAGCAGCCTGTTAGCGGCTAACACCGGGGAGCTGTTTTTT
>TRBJ2-7|TRBV5-1|NA|NA
CASSLLVNSYEQYF
TGCGCCAGCAGCTTGCTCGTAAACTCCTACGAGCAGTACTTC
>TRBJ2-3|TRBV18|NA|NA
CASSSTTSTDTQYF
TGTGCCAGCTCATCGACCACTAGCACAGATACGCAGTATTTT
>TRBJ2-7|TRBV6-6|TRBD1|few
CASRKQGSAYEQYF
TGTGCCAGCAGGAAACAGGGGTCCGCCTACGAGCAGTACTTC
>TRBJ2-2|TRBV6-5|TRBD1|NA
CASSYLTGGAGELFF
TGTGCCAGCAGTTACCTAACAGGGGGTGCCGGGGAGCTGTTTTTT
>TRBJ2-5|TRBV29-1|NA|NA
CSAGGQGETQYF
TGCAGCGCAGGAGGTCAAGGGGAGACCCAGTACTTC
>TRBJ1-1|TRBV29-1|NA|NA
CSVDRLRNTEAFF
TGCAGCGTTGACCGGCTGCGGAACACTGAAGCTTTCTTT
>TRBJ1-2|TRBV2|TRBD1|NA
CASSGTENYGYTF
TGTGCCAGCAGCGGGACAGAAAACTATGGCTACACCTTC
>TRBJ2-7|TRBV18|NA|NA
CASSPQGPPEQYF
TGTGCCAGCTCACCGCAGGGACCCCCCGAGCAGTACTTC
>TRBJ2-7|TRBV7-9|NA|NA
CASRLDRYEQYF
TGTGCCAGCAGGTTAGACCGCTACGAGCAGTACTTC
>TRBJ2-7|TRBV5-6|NA|once
CASSTVLAGNYEQYF
TGTGCCAGCAGCACGGTACTAGCAGGAAACTACGAGCAGTACTTC